This TCR beta chain stems from a study of vaccination and CD4 T cells after COVID-19. Turning to the study itself: Six men and four women formed the convalescents, two being Hispanic. Collection of post-vaccine samples followed dose two by a median about 72 days, spanning a range of 14 to 241.

Trimming cost V 7 bases and J 0 bases, with 12 bases left between them. Per germline, CDR1 DFQATT and CDR2 SNEGSKA (reference sequence). The CDR3 consists of 13 residues. TCRdb reanalysed the PCR reads using MiXCR and keeps one entry per CDR3 protein. The data show some 18,000 distinct CDR3 sequences, with roughly two thirds seen just once and roughly 1.1% held by the top ten. Study-wide findings and caveats: Post-vaccination reactive clonotypes (median roughly 40) did not differ significantly from post-infection (around 23).

To note about this clonotype: Its antigen is undetermined.

This chain connects TRBV20-1 to TRBJ2-5, with D uncertain. This TCR came from a human donor who had recovered from COVID-19. The material sequenced was CD4+ T cells from blood, taken after SARS-CoV-2 vaccination. The CDR3 DNA sequence: TGCAGTGGGTCTGGGTCTTACCAAGAGACCCAGTACTTC. It codes for CSGSGSYQETQYF.